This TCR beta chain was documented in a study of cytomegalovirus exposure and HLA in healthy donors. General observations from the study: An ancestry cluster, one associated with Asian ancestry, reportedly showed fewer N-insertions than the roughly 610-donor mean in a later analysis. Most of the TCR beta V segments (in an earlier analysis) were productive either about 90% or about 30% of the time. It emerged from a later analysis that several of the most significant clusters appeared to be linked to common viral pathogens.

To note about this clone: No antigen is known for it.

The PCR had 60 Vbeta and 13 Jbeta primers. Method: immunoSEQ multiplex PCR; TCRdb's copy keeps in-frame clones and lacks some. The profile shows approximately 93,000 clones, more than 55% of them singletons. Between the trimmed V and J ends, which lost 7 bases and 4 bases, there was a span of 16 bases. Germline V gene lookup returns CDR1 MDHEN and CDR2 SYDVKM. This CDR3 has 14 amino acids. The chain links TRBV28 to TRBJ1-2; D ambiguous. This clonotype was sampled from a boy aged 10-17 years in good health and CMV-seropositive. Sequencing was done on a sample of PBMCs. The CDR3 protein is CASTGEEGTYGYTF. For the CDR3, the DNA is TGTGCCAGCACCGGGGAGGAGGGAACCTATGGCTACACCTTC.